The entry that follows covers one TCR beta chain sequence. V was pared by 9 bases and J by 0 bases, with 12 bases between. The CDR3 is made up of 14 amino acids. CDR1 MNHNS and CDR2 SASEGT come from the germline V gene. The sample belongs to a study of OX40 agonist ivuxolimab in advanced cancers. Repertoires were generated with immunoSEQ multiplex PCR, while TCRdb's copy carries only in-frame clones and drops some. This sample carries tens of thousands of clones, 75% to 90% of them seen once, and the ten largest clones take roughly 2.2%. The source is an adult with an advanced solid tumor such as melanoma, head and neck, liver or kidney cancer. This material consisted of CD4+ or CD8+ T cells sorted from blood, taken in a trial of the OX40 agonist ivuxolimab. The chain combines TRBV6-1 with TRBJ1-5, with a tentative D call TRBD1 (6 bases). The CDR3 loop reads CASDLGGSNQPQHF. For the CDR3, the DNA is TGTGCCAGTGACCTAGGGGGTAGCAATCAGCCCCAGCATTTT.